Below are 28 T cell receptor beta chains sequenced from a single sample in a study of T cell changes during pregnancy in multiple sclerosis. Sequenced by immunoSEQ multiplex PCR; TCRdb stores in-frame clones only, minus some. The sample holds 60,000 to 90,000 clones, 90% to 95% seen once. The sample consisted of peripheral blood, taken in the first trimester of pregnancy. Source of these receptors: a female donor in good health, enrolled as a control in a pregnancy study.

The V and J genes are TRBV7-9 and TRBJ2-7; 9 positions match TRBD1. Losses at the gene ends were 5 bases for V and 2 bases for J; bases not matched to a gene: 10. The CDR3 has 16 residues. CDR1 is SEHNR, CDR2 FQNEAQ, per germline (reference sequence). CDR3 DNA sequence: TGTGCCAGCAGCCTCGCACCGGGACAGGGAACCTACGAGCAGTACTTC. It encodes CASSLAPGQGTYEQYF.

The chain links TRBV12-2 to TRBJ2-1; no check of the table's D call, TRBD2, against the DNA was made. TRBV12-2 is described as a pseudogene. This CDR3 comprises 20 residues. The DNA for the CDR3 is TGTGCAAGTCGCTGCGTAGTGGGGACGCGGGAGGTGAGCTCCTACAATGAGCAGTTCTTC. The encoded protein is CASRCVVGTREVSSYNEQFF.

The rearrangement joins TRBV5-1 to TRBJ2-3, with 12 bases matching TRBD2. This CDR3 is 19 amino acids long. V was pared by 3 bases and J by 0 bases, with 11 bases of the junction left unmatched. The germline gives CDR1 SGHRS, CDR2 YFSETQ. CDR3 sequence: CASSSRLAGVGGSTDTQYF. The CDR3 region has the DNA TGCGCCAGCAGCTCCCGACTAGCGGGAGTGGGGGGTAGCACAGATACGCAGTATTTT.

The genes are TRBV5-5 and TRBJ1-5, with a tentative D call TRBD1 (5 bases). Per germline, CDR1 SGHKS and CDR2 YYEKEE (reference sequence). V gave up 0 bases and J gave up 1 base, with 14 bases separating them. The CDR3 covers 17 residues. This chain's CDR3 is CASSLVGSHRSNQPQHF. The CDR3 DNA is TGTGCCAGCAGCTTGGTTGGGTCGCACAGGAGCAATCAGCCCCAGCATTTT.

The chain links TRBV27 to TRBJ2-7, with 12 bases aligning to TRBD2. Germline lookup yields CDR1 MNHEY and CDR2 SMNVEV (reference sequence). This CDR3 comprises 15 residues. The junction had 4 bases not matched to a gene; V was cut back by 3 bases and J by 4 bases. CDR3 protein: CASSFGTSGLYEQYF. The CDR3 DNA sequence: TGTGCCAGCAGTTTTGGGACTAGCGGGTTATACGAGCAGTACTTC.

The chain combines TRBV6-6 with TRBJ2-7; D is perhaps TRBD2 (7 bases). CDR3 length equals 14 residues. The V and J ends lost 7 bases and 4 bases respectively, with 17 bases between them. Germline CDR1 reads MNHNY; CDR2 reads SVGAGI (reference sequence). The CDR3 loop reads CASTQGGGRYEQYF. DNA for the CDR3: TGTGCCAGCACCCAAGGGGGGGGAAGATACGAGCAGTACTTC.

V gene TRBV2 combines with J gene TRBJ1-5, with D possibly TRBD1 on 6 matching bases. Germline V gene data show CDR1 as SNHLY and CDR2 as FYNNEI. This CDR3 has 18 amino acids. V was cut by 4 bases and J by 4 bases, with 23 bases left in between. The CDR3 loop reads CASSGGPGPQWANQPQHF. The CDR3 bases are TGTGCCAGCAGTGGGGGGCCGGGGCCCCAGTGGGCTAATCAGCCCCAGCATTTT.

The chain is built from TRBV18 and TRBJ2-3; tentative D call: TRBD1 (7 bases). This CDR3 spans 16 amino acids. Germline V gene lookup returns CDR1 KGHSH and CDR2 LQKENI. Trimming took 0 bases from V and 3 from J, leaving 13 bases between them. The CDR3 reads CASSPPVRGDTDTQYF. The CDR3 DNA reads as TGTGCCAGCTCACCACCGGTCAGGGGGGATACAGATACGCAGTATTTT.

The chain uses TRBV5-1 and TRBJ1-1, with TRBD1 as a possible D gene (5 bases). Trimming cost V 5 bases and J 5 bases, with 16 bases left between them. The CDR3 covers 14 residues. The germline CDR1 and CDR2 sequences are SGHRS and YFSETQ. CDR3 bases: TGCGCCAGCAGTTCCCTGGGGGGGTGGACTGAAGCTTTCTTT. The encoded protein is CASSSLGGWTEAFF.

This chain uses TRBV5-1 with TRBJ2-7; 7 bases align to TRBD2. The CDR3 is 14 residues long. The V and J ends lost 7 bases and 3 bases, in that order; junction bases with no gene match: 10. Germline V lookup: CDR1 SGHRS, CDR2 YFSETQ. The CDR3 spells CASAGSGGNYEQYF. DNA for the CDR3: TGCGCCAGCGCGGGGTCGGGGGGAAACTACGAGCAGTACTTC.

The genes are TRBV7-8 and TRBJ1-4, with a possible D match to TRBD1 (6 bases). The V gene's germline CDR1 is SGHVS and CDR2 FQNEAQ. V shed 5 bases and J shed 8 bases, with 9 bases lying between them. The CDR3 covers 12 residues. The chain's CDR3 is CASSRTGEKLFF. DNA for the CDR3: TGTGCCAGCAGCCGAACAGGGGAAAAACTGTTTTTT.

The J gene is TRBJ2-7, the V gene TRBV6-6, with TRBD2 matching 9 bases. The CDR3 sequence is 13 residues long. From germline, CDR1 is MNHNY and CDR2 SVGAGI (reference sequence). Germline trimming cut 7 bases from V and 3 bases from J; bases unmatched to any gene: 4. The chain's CDR3 is CASNVAGDYEQYF. The CDR3 nucleotides read TGTGCCAGCAATGTAGCGGGAGACTACGAGCAGTACTTC.

V usage is TRBV18 and J usage is TRBJ2-3, with 7 bases matching TRBD2. The CDR3 covers 17 residues. V lost 1 base and J lost 2; bases outside the gene matches: 9. Germline CDR1 is KGHSH and CDR2 is LQKENI. The CDR3, as DNA: TGTGCCAGCTCACCACAGGGGAGGGCCCCTTCCACAGATACGCAGTATTTT. It codes for CASSPQGRAPSTDTQYF.

This chain joins TRBV7-8 and TRBJ2-2; 7 nucleotides agree with TRBD1. CDR3 length: 12 residues. V lost 3 bases and J lost 10; bases outside the gene matches: 2. CDR1 and CDR2 (germline): SGHVS, FQNEAQ. The CDR3 DNA reads as TGTGCCAGCAGCTTGGACAGGATGGAGCTGTTTTTT. Its protein product is CASSLDRMELFF. Filled out from reference TRBV7-8 and TRBJ2-2, the complete variable domain reads GAGVSQSPRYKVAKRGQDVALRCDPISGHVSLFWYQQALGQGPEFLTYFQNEAQLDKSGLPSDRFFAERPEGSVSTLKIQRTQQEDSAVYLCASSLDRMELFFGEGSRLTVL.

The gene calls are TRBV5-1 and TRBJ2-7; tentatively, D is TRBD1 (5 bases). Germline CDR1 is SGHRS and CDR2 is YFSETQ. With 0 bases removed from V and 0 bases from J, the gap between germline ends came to 7 bases. The CDR3 runs 14 residues. Here the CDR3 DNA reads TGCGCCAGCAGCTTGGTAGGGGCCTCCTACGAGCAGTACTTC. It yields the protein CASSLVGASYEQYF.

The chain links TRBV5-1 to TRBJ2-3; 7 nucleotides line up with TRBD2. Germline V gene data show CDR1 as SGHRS and CDR2 as YFSETQ. V was pared by 4 bases and J by 9 bases, with 8 bases of the junction left unmatched. The CDR3 runs to 13 residues. The CDR3 DNA reads TGCGCCAGCAGCCTAAATCAGCGGGGAACGCAGTATTTT. It is translated as CASSLNQRGTQYF.

The chain links TRBV28 to TRBJ2-7; D is possibly TRBD2 (5 bases). Germline values: CDR1 MDHEN, CDR2 SYDVKM. The CDR3 loop spans 16 amino acids. Trimming removed 2 bases at V and 6 bases at J, with 20 bases between. This CDR3 reads CASSLGPKTPRVEQYF. For the CDR3, the DNA is TGTGCCAGCAGTTTAGGGCCGAAAACCCCGAGGGTCGAGCAGTACTTC.

This sequence joins TRBV5-4 and TRBJ2-5; 12 nucleotides match TRBD2. V was clipped by 0 bases and J by 4 bases; unmatched bases: 4. The CDR3 runs 16 residues. Germline CDR1 reads SGHNT; CDR2 reads YYREEE (reference sequence). The CDR3 reads CASSLGPGLAGETQYF. In nucleotides, the CDR3 is TGTGCCAGCAGCTTGGGTCCGGGACTAGCGGGAGAGACCCAGTACTTC. Full variable domain (remainder filled in from reference TRBV5-4 and TRBJ2-5): ETGVTQSPTHLIKTRGQQVTLRCSSQSGHNTVSWYQQALGQGPQFIFQYYREEENGRGNFPPRFSGLQFPNYSSELNVNALELDDSALYLCASSLGPGLAGETQYFGPGTRLLVL.

The chain uses TRBV2 and TRBJ1-5; tentative D call: TRBD1 (6 bases). Trimming pared 5 bases from V and 4 bases from J, leaving 15 bases between. This CDR3 contains 15 residues. The germline CDR1 and CDR2 sequences are SNHLY and FYNNEI. CDR3 sequence reads: CASSTGLQPNQPQHF. The DNA for the CDR3 is TGTGCCAGCAGTACAGGGCTCCAGCCAAATCAGCCCCAGCATTTT.

The rearrangement links TRBV10-3 to TRBJ2-4; TRBD2 might be the D (5 bases). Trimming removed 10 bases at V and 8 bases at J, with 12 bases between. Germline V gene sequence: CDR1 ENHRY, CDR2 SYGVKD. The CDR3 consists of 11 residues. CDR3 in amino acids: CATGLGDIQYF. For the CDR3, the DNA is TGTGCCACCGGACTGGGCGACATTCAGTACTTC.

The chain couples TRBV28 to TRBJ1-2, with a weak D call TRBD1 (5 bases). The germline V gene encodes CDR1 MDHEN and CDR2 SYDVKM. The germline V and J ends were trimmed by 5 bases and 4 bases, with 17 bases remaining between them. The CDR3 is 15 amino acids. The CDR3 nucleotides are TGTGCCAGCAGTCCCGCACCTCAGGGCCCCTATGGCTACACCTTC. Protein sequence: CASSPAPQGPYGYTF.

V and J are TRBV15 and TRBJ2-7, with 10 bases identical to TRBD2. Germline assignment: CDR1 LNHNV and CDR2 YYDKDF (reference sequence). The CDR3 loop spans 16 amino acids. With V trimmed by 0 bases and J by 1 base, 3 bases remained unmatched. CDR3 residues: CATSRDIAGGSYEQYF. In DNA, the CDR3 is TGTGCCACCAGCAGAGACATAGCGGGAGGATCCTACGAGCAGTACTTC.

The chain recombines TRBV29-1 with TRBJ2-1; 11 nucleotides line up with TRBD2. V lost 3 bases to trimming and J lost 3 bases; unmatched junction nucleotides: 4. This CDR3 is built from 15 residues. Germline CDR1 reads SQVTM; CDR2 reads ANQGSEA. The CDR3, as DNA: TGCAGCGTTGATACACTAGCGGGAGACTACAATGAGCAGTTCTTC. Translated, it gives CSVDTLAGDYNEQFF.

The CDR3 nucleotides read TGTGCCAGTAGCAGAAGGGGTCGTCAGCCCCAGCATTTT. The encoded protein is CASSRRGRQPQHF. This chain links TRBV19 with TRBJ1-5; TRBD1 might be the D (5 bases). CDR1 is LNHDA, CDR2 SQIVND, per germline (reference sequence). The CDR3 sequence is 13 residues long. The germline V and J ends were trimmed by 6 bases and 6 bases, with 12 bases remaining between them.

This chain uses TRBV5-4 with TRBJ2-4, with unresolved D. Trimming removed 4 bases at V and 5 bases at J, with 13 bases between. The CDR3 sequence is 14 residues long. CDR1 and CDR2 (germline): SGHNT, YYREEE (reference sequence). The CDR3 reads CASSRAATENIQYF. The CDR3 nucleotides are TGTGCCAGCAGCCGCGCGGCTACGGAAAACATTCAGTACTTC.

The gene calls are TRBV19 and TRBJ1-5; maybe TRBD1 (6 bases). V lost 6 bases, J lost 4 bases, and 16 bases lay in between. CDR3 length: 15 amino acids. Germline CDR1 reads LNHDA; CDR2 reads SQIVND (reference sequence). CDR3 sequence: CASRETGTLNQPQHF. CDR3 nucleotide sequence: TGTGCCAGTAGGGAAACCGGGACACTTAATCAGCCCCAGCATTTT. Full variable domain (outside the CDR3, taken from reference TRBV19 and TRBJ1-5): DGGITQSPKYLFRKEGQNVTLSCEQNLNHDAMYWYRQDPGQGLRLIYYSQIVNDFQKGDIAEGYSVSREKKESFPLTVTSAQKNPTAFYLCASRETGTLNQPQHFGDGTRLSIL.

V and J are TRBV5-6 and TRBJ1-2; maybe TRBD1 (6 bases). The CDR3 is made up of 13 amino acids. Trimming pared 3 bases from V and 5 bases from J, leaving 11 bases between. Germline V lookup: CDR1 SGHDT, CDR2 YYEEEE. The CDR3 reads CASSYPGTYGYTF. For the CDR3, the DNA is TGTGCCAGCAGCTACCCCGGGACATATGGCTACACCTTC.

The chain joins TRBV7-9 to TRBJ1-2; D might be TRBD1 (6 bases). CDR1 SEHNR and CDR2 FQNEAQ come from the germline V gene (reference sequence). Between the trimmed V and J ends, which lost 6 bases and 6 bases, there was a span of 17 bases. This CDR3 has 14 amino acids. The CDR3 here is CASRSRQVGNGYTF. Written as DNA, the CDR3 is TGTGCCAGCAGATCAAGACAGGTGGGAAATGGCTACACCTTC.